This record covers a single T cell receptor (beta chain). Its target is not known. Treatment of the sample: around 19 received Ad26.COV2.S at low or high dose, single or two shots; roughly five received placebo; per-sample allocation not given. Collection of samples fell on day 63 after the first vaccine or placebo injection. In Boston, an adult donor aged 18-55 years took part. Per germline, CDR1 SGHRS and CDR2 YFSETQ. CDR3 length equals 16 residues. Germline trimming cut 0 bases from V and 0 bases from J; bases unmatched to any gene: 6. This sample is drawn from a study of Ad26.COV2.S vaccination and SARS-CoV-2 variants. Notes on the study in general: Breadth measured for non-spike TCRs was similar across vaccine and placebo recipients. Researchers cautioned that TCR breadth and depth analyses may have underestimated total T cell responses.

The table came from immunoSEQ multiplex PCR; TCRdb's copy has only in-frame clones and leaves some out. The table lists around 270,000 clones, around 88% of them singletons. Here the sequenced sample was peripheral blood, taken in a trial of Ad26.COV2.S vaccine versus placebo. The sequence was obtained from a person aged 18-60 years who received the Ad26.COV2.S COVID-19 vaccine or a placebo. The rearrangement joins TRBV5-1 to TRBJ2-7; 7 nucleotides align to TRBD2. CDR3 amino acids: CASSLDLAASSYEQYF. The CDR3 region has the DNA TGCGCCAGCAGCTTGGATCTAGCGGCGAGCTCCTACGAGCAGTACTTC.